This is a list of T cell receptor beta chains from one sample in a study of T cell responses to AZD1222 COVID-19 vaccine. TCRdb's copy holds only in-frame clones and misses some; the assay was immunoSEQ multiplex PCR. The top ten clones hold around 5% of a sample with around 130,000 clones, about 88% of them seen once. The sequencing here drew on peripheral blood, taken on day 0 of AZD1222 vaccination. These receptor sequences come from an adult in good health. The CDR3 runs from the conserved cysteine through the conserved F or W. Fields, in order: V gene, clone size, D gene, J gene, CDR3 protein, CDR3 DNA. The D gene is left open where the match is weak. Size values are once, few and many counts, or a class for expanded clones, and some rows have none.

TRBV7-9	.	TRBD2	TRBJ2-7	CASSPSGSYEQYF	TGTGCCAGCAGTCCTAGCGGGAGCTACGAGCAGTACTTC
TRBV19	.	TRBD2	TRBJ2-1	CASKAAASGRYNEQFF	TGTGCCAGTAAAGCTGCGGCTAGCGGGAGATACAATGAGCAGTTCTTC
TRBV7-9	.	.	TRBJ1-1	CASSLLNGEGAFF	TGTGCCAGCAGCTTATTGAATGGCGAGGGGGCTTTCTTT
TRBV5-1	.	TRBD2	TRBJ2-1	CASSLGGRARYNEQFF	TGCGCCAGCAGCTTGGGAGGGAGGGCCCGATACAATGAGCAGTTCTTC
TRBV20-1	once	.	TRBJ1-2	CSADDYGYTF	TGCAGTGCTGACGACTATGGCTACACCTTC
TRBV5-1	.	.	TRBJ2-1	CASSGIKYNEQFF	TGCGCCAGCAGCGGCATAAAGTACAATGAGCAGTTCTTC
TRBV19	.	.	TRBJ2-2	CASKRAPNTGELFF	TGTGCCAGTAAAAGGGCACCGAACACCGGGGAGCTGTTTTTT
TRBV5-6	.	TRBD2	TRBJ2-7	CASSLYGGGTYEQYF	TGTGCCAGCAGCTTGTACGGCGGGGGGACCTACGAGCAGTACTTC
TRBV2	once	TRBD1	TRBJ1-4	CASRETGGTNEKLFF	TGTGCCAGCAGGGAGACAGGGGGGACTAATGAAAAACTGTTTTTT
TRBV2	.	.	TRBJ1-2	CASSEALAGRNGYTF	TGTGCCAGCAGTGAAGCGCTTGCCGGGAGGAATGGCTACACCTTC
TRBV19	.	.	TRBJ1-5	CASSAVAGTQPQHF	TGTGCCAGTAGTGCTGTGGCGGGCACGCAGCCCCAGCATTTT
TRBV5-1	.	TRBD1	TRBJ2-5	CASSNGQGIETQYF	TGCGCCAGCAGCAACGGACAGGGCATAGAGACCCAGTACTTC
TRBV30	.	.	TRBJ1-2	CAWKVANYGYTF	TGTGCCTGGAAGGTGGCGAACTATGGCTACACCTTC
TRBV6-4	.	.	TRBJ2-6	CASSDSTDGANVLTF	TGTGCCAGCAGTGACTCCACGGACGGGGCCAACGTCCTGACTTTC